One and the same sample provided the 17 T cell receptor beta chains below, sequenced in a study of T cells in Graves' hyperthyroidism and ophthalmopathy. Authors of the study amplified TCR beta CDR3 regions from RNA transcripts. A set of HTBI primers served as the primers for a first-round RT-PCR of the TCR CDR3. TCRdb reprocessed the multiplex PCR reads via MiXCR and lists one record per CDR3 protein. The table includes a few hundred thousand distinct CDR3 sequences, under 60% detected once. The sequenced sample was peripheral blood or thyroid tissue (not recorded which). The receptors originated from a woman aged 18-30 years with Graves' hyperthyroidism.

The rearrangement links TRBV7-9 to TRBJ1-5, with D possibly being TRBD1 (5 bases). The CDR3 is 15 residues long. Germline CDR1 and CDR2: SEHNR and FQNEAQ (reference sequence). V gave up 5 bases and J gave up 3 bases, with 14 bases separating them. The CDR3 nucleotides are TGTGCCAGCAGCATCGGGGGAGGGATCAATCAGCCCCAGCATTTT. Amino acid sequence: CASSIGGGINQPQHF.

This clonotype was detected many times. The chain combines TRBV7-8 with TRBJ1-4; D gene unclear. CDR1 SGHVS and CDR2 FQNEAQ come from the germline V gene. The CDR3 is made up of 14 amino acids. Between the trimmed V and J ends, which lost 4 bases and 1 base, there was a span of 7 bases. CDR3: CASSWGETNEKLFF. The CDR3 DNA follows: TGTGCCAGCAGCTGGGGAGAAACTAATGAAAAACTGTTTTTT.

The rearrangement joins TRBV20-1 to TRBJ2-3; tentative D call: TRBD2 (6 bases). V dropped 4 bases and J dropped 0 bases, with 11 bases sitting between them. Per the germline V gene, CDR1 is DFQATT and CDR2 is SNEGSKA (reference sequence). The CDR3 contains 14 residues. The CDR3 region is CSAKDSGSTDTQYF. DNA for the CDR3: TGCAGTGCTAAGGATAGCGGTAGCACAGATACGCAGTATTTT.

Ten or more counts support this clonotype. The CDR3 DNA is TGTGCCAGCAGCTTCTGGAAGACGGACGAGCAGTACTTC. Its protein product is CASSFWKTDEQYF. The rearrangement joins TRBV11-3 to TRBJ2-7; D remains ambiguous. The CDR3 loop spans 13 amino acids. V was shortened by 3 bases and J by 5 bases, with 11 bases between the two germline ends. CDR1 and CDR2 (germline): SGHNT, YENEEA.

This clonotype was seen at least ten times. V usage is TRBV10-1 and J usage is TRBJ2-5, with D tentatively TRBD2 (5 bases). V lost 3 bases, J lost 3 bases, and 17 bases lay in between. CDR3 length: 16 amino acids. Germline lookup yields CDR1 WNHNN and CDR2 SYGVQD (reference sequence). DNA of the CDR3: TGCGCCAGCAGTGACTCCCGCGTTGGACTTAAAGAGACCCAGTACTTC. It encodes CASSDSRVGLKETQYF.

The sample holds many counts of this clonotype. This chain uses TRBV19 with TRBJ2-6; D might be TRBD1 or TRBD2, each matching 5 bases. V lost 0 bases and J lost 1, with 16 bases in between. The CDR3 spans 19 residues. CDR1 and CDR2 (germline): LNHDA, SQIVND (reference sequence). The CDR3 here is CASSIDPRDRLSGANVLTF. CDR3 in DNA: TGTGCCAGTAGTATAGATCCTCGGGACCGGTTATCTGGGGCCAACGTCCTGACTTTC. The entire variable domain, with the rest obtained from reference TRBV19 and TRBJ2-6, is as follows: DGGITQSPKYLFRKEGQNVTLSCEQNLNHDAMYWYRQDPGQGLRLIYYSQIVNDFQKGDIAEGYSVSREKKESFPLTVTSAQKNPTAFYLCASSIDPRDRLSGANVLTFGAGSRLTVL.

This chain uses TRBV2 with TRBJ2-1, with D tentatively TRBD1 or TRBD2 (5 bases each). The V gene's germline CDR1 is SNHLY and CDR2 FYNNEI. V gave up 11 bases and J gave up 10 bases, with 15 bases separating them. This CDR3 is 11 amino acids long. The CDR3 loop reads CASQPGPEQFF. The CDR3 DNA reads as TGTGCCTCTCAGCCGGGACCGGAGCAGTTCTTC. Filled out from reference TRBV2 and TRBJ2-1, the complete variable domain reads EPEVTQTPSHQVTQMGQEVILRCVPISNHLYFYWYRQILGQKVEFLVSFYNNEISEKSEIFDDQFSVERPDGSNFTLKIRSTKLEDSAMYFCASQPGPEQFFGPGTRLTVL.

This clonotype has a count of ten or more. This chain connects TRBV15 to TRBJ2-7; D may be TRBD1 (5 bases). The germline gives CDR1 LNHNV, CDR2 YYDKDF (reference sequence). The length of the CDR3 is 18 residues. Trimming removed 1 base from V and 6 bases from J, with 25 bases in between. As DNA, the CDR3 is TGTGCCACCAGCAGAGTACGAGACAGAAGTTTAAGGGAAAGCGAGCAGTACTTC. Translation: CATSRVRDRSLRESEQYF.

A few counts support this clonotype. The V call is TRBV29-1, the J call TRBJ2-7, with 7 nucleotides matching TRBD1. The J call may be faulty, since TRBJ2-1 better matches the DNA end. CDR1 is SQVTM, CDR2 ANQGSEA, per germline. This CDR3 has 11 amino acids. The CDR3 DNA reads as TGCAGCGTTGCGACAGGGAGCGAGCAGTTCTTC. Protein: CSVATGSEQFF.

This clonotype was detected only a few times. This sequence joins TRBV19 and TRBJ2-3; possibly TRBD1 for D (6 bases). CDR3 length: 17 residues. Germline V CDR1 and CDR2: LNHDA, SQIVND (reference sequence). Trimming took off 9 bases at V and 3 bases at J, with 25 bases between the two ends. CDR3 protein: CASSTTGGGGLTDTQYF. The CDR3 DNA reads TGTGCCAGCTCTACTACGGGTGGGGGCGGTTTGACAGATACGCAGTATTTT. The full variable domain, completed using reference TRBV19 and TRBJ2-3, is DGGITQSPKYLFRKEGQNVTLSCEQNLNHDAMYWYRQDPGQGLRLIYYSQIVNDFQKGDIAEGYSVSREKKESFPLTVTSAQKNPTAFYLCASSTTGGGGLTDTQYFGPGTRLTVL.

On this clonotype itself: One end of the junction is discordant with germline, which a read error may explain. This sequence joins TRBV29-1 and TRBJ1-1; TRBD1 is a possible D gene (6 bases). Germline V lookup: CDR1 SQVTM, CDR2 ANQGSEA. The CDR3 runs to 10 residues. In nucleotides, the CDR3 is TGCAGCGTAGATGATACCGGGACACTCTTT. Amino acids: CSVDDTGTLF.

The sample holds a few counts of this clonotype. This chain uses TRBV7-9 with TRBJ2-7; D unclear. The CDR3 is 17 residues long. Trimming took off 1 base at V and 4 bases at J, with 20 bases between the two ends. Germline CDR1 reads SEHNR; CDR2 reads FQNEAQ (reference sequence). DNA for the CDR3: TGTGCCAGCAGCTTAGACCGAGCTGGCAGGAAGGCTTACGAGCAGTACTTC. It codes for CASSLDRAGRKAYEQYF.

The chain carries TRBV27 and TRBJ2-7; tentatively, D is TRBD1 or TRBD2 (5 bases each). There are 16 residues in the CDR3. V lost 2 bases to trimming and J lost 4 bases, with 18 bases between them. CDR1 is MNHEY and CDR2 is SMNVEV in the germline V gene (reference sequence). The CDR3 here is CASSLRDPSPIYEQYF. CDR3 in DNA: TGTGCCAGCAGTTTAAGGGACCCCTCCCCGATTTACGAGCAGTACTTC.

This clonotype has ten or more counts. The rearrangement links TRBV29-1 to TRBJ1-2; D unresolved. Germline CDR1 and CDR2: SQVTM and ANQGSEA. The CDR3 contains 12 residues. Deletions cut 3 bases from V and 7 bases from J, with 12 bases between. DNA for the CDR3: TGCAGCGTTGATACGGCCTCCGCTGGCTACACCTTC. Encoded protein: CSVDTASAGYTF.

This clonotype occurred many times. The chain joins TRBV7-2 to TRBJ1-1; D unresolved. CDR1 and CDR2 from the germline V gene are SGHTA and FQGNSA. V was pared by 5 bases and J by 4 bases, with 8 bases between. This CDR3 contains 12 residues. The CDR3 coding sequence is TGTGCCAGCAGCCTCCAGGCCACTGAAGCTTTCTTT. This sequence encodes CASSLQATEAFF.

This clonotype was recorded at least ten times. The rearrangement uses TRBV24-1 and TRBJ2-7; D perhaps matches TRBD1 (5 bases). The CDR3 spans 14 residues. Germline CDR1 is KGHDR and CDR2 is SFDVKD. Trimming left V 5 bases short and J 1 base short, with 11 bases between. CDR3 sequence: CATSAGQGSYEQYF. The CDR3 nucleotides read TGTGCCACCAGTGCTGGACAAGGATCCTACGAGCAGTACTTC.

This clonotype was detected ten times or more. This chain connects TRBV7-9 to TRBJ1-1; D remains unclear. The CDR3 length is 16 residues. Germline values: CDR1 SEHNR, CDR2 FQNEAQ (reference sequence). With 5 bases removed from V and 1 base from J, the gap between germline ends came to 17 bases. CDR3 amino acids: CASSPRLGQKNTEAFF. The CDR3 DNA reads as TGTGCCAGCAGCCCAAGACTTGGGCAGAAGAACACTGAAGCTTTCTTT.